This T cell receptor (beta chain) was obtained from a study of blood T cell repertoires in COVID-19. Trimming removed 6 bases at V and 4 bases at J, with 14 bases between. The CDR3 runs 14 residues. From germline, CDR1 is ENHRY and CDR2 SYGVKD. Data came from immunoSEQ multiplex PCR; TCRdb stores just in-frame clones and leaves some out. Of 70,000 to 80,000 clones listed, over 65% are singletons. The chain combines TRBV10-3 with TRBJ2-3, with D possibly being TRBD1 or TRBD2 (5 bases each). The receptor's source is a human donor in a cohort sampled during active COVID-19. Material for sequencing was peripheral blood. The CDR3: CAISEGYSPDTQYF. CDR3 coding DNA: TGTGCCATCAGCGAGGGGTACAGCCCAGATACGCAGTATTTT.